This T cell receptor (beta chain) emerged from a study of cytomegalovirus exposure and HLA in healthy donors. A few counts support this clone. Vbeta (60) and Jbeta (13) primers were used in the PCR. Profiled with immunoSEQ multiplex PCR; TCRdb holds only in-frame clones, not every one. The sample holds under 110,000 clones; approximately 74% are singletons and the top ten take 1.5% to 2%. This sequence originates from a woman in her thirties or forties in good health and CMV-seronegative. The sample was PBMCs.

CDR3 in amino acids: CASSSLLAGAPRYTGELFF. The DNA of the CDR3 is TGTGCCAGCAGCTCTTTGTTAGCGGGGGCCCCAAGGTACACCGGGGAGCTGTTTTTT. The chain joins TRBV7-9 to TRBJ2-2; 9 nucleotides agree with TRBD2. The J segment lost 3 bases and the V segment lost 4 bases, leaving 15 bases of the junction unmatched. Germline loops: CDR1 SEHNR, CDR2 FQNEAQ (reference sequence). This CDR3 comprises 19 residues.